This T cell receptor (beta chain) comes out of a study of blood T cell repertoires in COVID-19. Study background: Samples came from the United States, Italy and Spain, spanning acute and convalescent COVID-19. Nucleic acid was either cDNA or gDNA, and it came from T cells, B-cell-depleted T cells, or PBMCs.

Under the authors' procedure: Reference gene primers were amplified, and this amplification served to estimate nucleated cell counts. Profiled with immunoSEQ multiplex PCR; TCRdb holds only in-frame clones, not every one. The V and J calls and clone size are taken from that table; D and trimming were inferred from the DNA. The sample carries approximately 190,000 clones, roughly four fifths recorded once. V shed 1 base, J shed 5 bases, and the junction held 22 bases outside the gene matches. CDR1 LNHNV and CDR2 YYDKDF come from the germline V gene (reference sequence). The CDR3 has 21 amino acids. The chain uses TRBV15 and TRBJ2-2; 7 nucleotides align to TRBD1. Material: peripheral blood. This receptor was identified in a young man with active or convalescent COVID-19. The chain's CDR3 is CATSRVGRGHGQGERTGELFF. CDR3 sequence (DNA): TGTGCCACCAGCAGAGTGGGGAGAGGCCACGGGCAGGGGGAAAGGACCGGGGAGCTGTTTTTT.